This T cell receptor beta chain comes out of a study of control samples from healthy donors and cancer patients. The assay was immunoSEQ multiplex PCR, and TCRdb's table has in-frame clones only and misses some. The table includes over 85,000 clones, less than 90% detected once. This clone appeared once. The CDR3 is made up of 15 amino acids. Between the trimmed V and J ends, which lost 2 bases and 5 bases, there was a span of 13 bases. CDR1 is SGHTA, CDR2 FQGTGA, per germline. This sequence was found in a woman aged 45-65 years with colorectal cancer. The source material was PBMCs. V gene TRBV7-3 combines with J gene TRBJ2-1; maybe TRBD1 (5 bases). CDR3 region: CASSLWAGSDNEQFF. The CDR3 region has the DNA TGTGCCAGCAGCTTATGGGCAGGGTCTGACAATGAGCAGTTCTTC.